The rows below give T cell receptor beta chains drawn from one sample of a study of blood T cells in healthy people across ages. TCRdb used MiXCR to reprocess the 5' RACE reads, holding one entry per CDR3 protein. This table holds hundreds of thousands of distinct CDR3 sequences, around 50% found once. Sample: blood. Receptors originate from a man aged 40-49 years in good health. Each CDR3 is given with its conserved first and last residue. A D gene is named only where the DNA matches it firmly. Clone size is given for some rows only: seen once, a few or many times, or a class if the clone is expanded.

J gene | D gene | clone size | V gene | CDR3 protein | CDR3 DNA
TRBJ1-6 | TRBD1 | - | TRBV2 | CASSLPGQNNSPLHF | TGTGCCAGCAGCCTACCGGGACAGAATAATTCACCCCTCCACTTT
TRBJ2-5 | - | - | TRBV20-1 | CSARDRFSVTKETQYF | TGCAGTGCTAGAGACCGCTTTTCGGTCACCAAAGAGACCCAGTACTTC
TRBJ2-5 | TRBD2 | - | TRBV12-3/TRBV12-4 | CASRGGSGRAETQYF | TGTGCCAGCAGGGGGGGAAGCGGGAGAGCAGAGACCCAGTACTTC
TRBJ2-1 | TRBD2 | - | TRBV12-3/TRBV12-4 | CASRQLTSGADNEQFF | TGTGCCAGCAGGCAACTGACTAGCGGGGCGGACAATGAGCAGTTCTTC
TRBJ2-1 | - | - | TRBV7-9 | CASSSLGYEQFF | TGTGCCAGCAGCTCGTTGGGCTATGAGCAGTTCTTC
TRBJ2-5 | TRBD2 | - | TRBV9 | CASSAGTSGRTTPAPQETQYF | TGTGCCAGCAGCGCCGGGACTAGCGGGAGAACCACGCCCGCCCCTCAAGAGACCCAGTACTTC
TRBJ1-2 | - | once | TRBV5-1 | CASRVKGAYGYTF | TGCGCCAGCAGGGTGAAAGGGGCCTATGGCTACACCTTC
TRBJ1-2 | - | - | TRBV12-3/TRBV12-4 | CASRLQQADGGYTF | TGTGCCAGCAGGCTACAACAGGCGGATGGGGGCTACACCTTC
TRBJ2-1 | - | few | TRBV27 | CASSFLQERRKGNEQFF | TGTGCCAGCAGTTTTCTCCAGGAGAGAAGAAAAGGGAATGAGCAGTTCTTC
TRBJ2-1 | TRBD2 | few | TRBV2 | CASGGTSYNEQFF | TGTGCCAGCGGGGGGACTAGCTACAATGAGCAGTTCTTC
TRBJ2-1 | - | - | TRBV7-2 | CASSLVSGDVEQFF | TGTGCCAGCAGCTTAGTTTCGGGGGACGTTGAGCAGTTCTTC
TRBJ2-6 | - | - | TRBV7-9 | CASSLVSGSGANVLTF | TGTGCCAGCAGCTTAGTATCCGGCTCTGGGGCCAACGTCCTGACTTTC
TRBJ2-5 | - | - | TRBV7-6 | CTSSLFRPGETQYF | TGTACCAGCAGCTTATTTAGGCCGGGGGAGACCCAGTACTTC